The rows below give T cell receptor beta chains drawn from one sample of a study of cytomegalovirus exposure and HLA in healthy donors. The protocol was immunoSEQ multiplex PCR, while the TCRdb copy is restricted to in-frame clones and leaves out a portion. The sample has approximately 150,000 clones, around 65% seen once; the top ten hold under 3%. The sample was PBMCs. The source is a woman in her 30s in good health and CMV-seropositive. Each CDR3 is given with its conserved first and last residue. D genes are given only for firm matches. Rows give clone size only sometimes, using once, few, many, or a class for an expanded clone.

size	D	V	J	CDR3	DNA
few	-	TRBV6-4	TRBJ2-3	CASSEAGTAGTDTQYF	TGTGCCAGCAGTGAGGCGGGGACAGCCGGCACAGATACGCAGTATTTT
-	TRBD2	TRBV4-1	TRBJ2-7	CASSQDNGRGYEQYF	TGCGCCAGCAGCCAAGATAACGGGAGGGGCTACGAGCAGTACTTC
once	TRBD2	TRBV27	TRBJ2-1	CASSLGPSGSHEQFF	TGTGCCAGCAGTTTAGGGCCTAGCGGGAGCCATGAGCAGTTCTTC
few	-	TRBV27	TRBJ2-2	CASSPFGGARELFF	TGTGCCAGCAGCCCGTTTGGGGGGGCCAGGGAGCTGTTTTTT
-	TRBD2	TRBV6-1	TRBJ2-7	CASLVGLAVSYEQYF	TGTGCCAGCCTGGTGGGACTAGCGGTCTCCTACGAGCAGTACTTC
-	TRBD1	TRBV19	TRBJ1-5	CATKDRGNVDNQPQHF	TGTGCCACTAAAGACAGGGGAAATGTAGACAATCAGCCCCAGCATTTT
-	TRBD2	TRBV4-1	TRBJ2-4	CASSQGILAGGDKNIQYF	TGCGCCAGCAGCCAAGGGATCCTCGCGGGGGGCGACAAAAACATTCAGTACTTC
few	-	TRBV27	TRBJ1-1	CASSLRVGQRRAFF	TGTGCCAGCAGTTTACGGGTGGGGCAGAGACGGGCTTTCTTT
few	-	TRBV10-1	TRBJ2-7	CASSVNRVYEQYF	TGCGCCAGCAGTGTAAACAGAGTCTACGAGCAGTACTTC
once	-	TRBV6-1	TRBJ2-5	CASSEAVAREETQYF	TGTGCCAGCAGTGAAGCGGTGGCCAGGGAAGAGACCCAGTACTTC
-	-	TRBV5-1	TRBJ2-4	CASSLPEAVNIQYF	TGCGCCAGCAGCTTACCGGAGGCGGTCAACATTCAGTACTTC
few	-	TRBV5-6	TRBJ2-7	CASSGAGFEQYF	TGTGCCAGCAGCGGGGCGGGGTTTGAGCAGTACTTC
few	TRBD1	TRBV29-1	TRBJ1-5	CSVGQGGNQPQHF	TGCAGCGTTGGACAGGGTGGCAATCAGCCCCAGCATTTT
-	-	TRBV2	TRBJ1-5	CASCASGQPQHF	TGTGCCAGCTGCGCCTCTGGTCAGCCCCAGCATTTT
few	-	TRBV5-1	TRBJ2-6	CASSLHSGANVLTF	TGCGCCAGCAGCTTGCACTCTGGGGCCAACGTCCTGACTTTC
-	-	TRBV19	TRBJ2-2	CASGTFNTGELFF	TGTGCCAGTGGGACATTTAACACCGGGGAGCTGTTTTTT
few	TRBD1	TRBV9	TRBJ1-2	CASSPYDRAYGYTF	TGTGCCAGCAGCCCTTACGACAGGGCCTATGGCTACACCTTC
-	-	TRBV6-5	TRBJ1-3	CASSYGQGGNTIYF	TGTGCCAGCAGTTATGGGCAGGGCGGAAACACCATATATTTT
-	-	TRBV4-1	TRBJ2-1	CASSHLGIYNEQFF	TGCGCCAGCAGCCATCTCGGGATTTACAATGAGCAGTTCTTC
-	-	TRBV5-1	TRBJ1-2	CASSSVGTAYGYTF	TGCGCCAGCAGCTCGGTAGGGACTGCCTATGGCTACACCTTC
-	-	TRBV5-4	TRBJ2-1	CASSLPSYNEQFF	TGTGCCAGCAGCTTGCCGTCCTACAATGAGCAGTTCTTC
-	-	TRBV25-1	TRBJ2-7	CASSETGGGEQYF	TGTGCCAGCAGTGAAACAGGGGGGGGCGAGCAGTACTTC
-	-	TRBV28	TRBJ1-5	CASSLFSQGRGNQPQHF	TGTGCCAGCAGTTTATTCTCACAGGGTAGGGGCAATCAGCCCCAGCATTTT
-	TRBD1	TRBV5-1	TRBJ2-7	CASSLLTGGSYEQYF	TGCGCCAGCAGCTTGCTGACAGGGGGCTCCTACGAGCAGTACTTC
-	-	TRBV7-8	TRBJ2-3	CASSLARVPWVDTQYF	TGTGCCAGCAGCTTAGCGAGGGTCCCGTGGGTAGATACGCAGTATTTT
-	-	TRBV7-2	TRBJ2-3	CASSSRGTDTQYF	TGTGCCAGCAGCTCGCGGGGAACAGATACGCAGTATTTT
few	-	TRBV5-1	TRBJ2-7	CASSLDAGHSYEQYF	TGCGCCAGCAGCTTGGATGCAGGCCACTCCTACGAGCAGTACTTC
-	TRBD2	TRBV2	TRBJ2-1	CASSESGGGYNEQFF	TGTGCCAGCAGTGAATCCGGGGGGGGCTACAATGAGCAGTTCTTC
-	TRBD2	TRBV10-3	TRBJ2-3	CAIRRTSGVFTDTQYF	TGTGCCATCAGGCGGACTAGCGGGGTTTTCACAGATACGCAGTATTTT
-	-	TRBV10-3	TRBJ2-7	CAISGRVGQTSSYEQYF	TGTGCCATCAGTGGGAGGGTGGGACAGACAAGCTCCTACGAGCAGTACTTC
-	-	TRBV27	TRBJ1-1	CASSSHGVTEAFF	TGTGCCAGCAGTTCCCACGGGGTCACTGAAGCTTTCTTT
-	-	TRBV20-1	TRBJ2-1	CSAHYRNEQFF	TGCAGTGCCCACTACCGCAATGAGCAGTTCTTC
-	-	TRBV11-2	TRBJ1-2	CASSLGAGEGGYTF	TGTGCCAGCAGCTTAGGCGCAGGGGAGGGTGGCTACACCTTC
-	-	TRBV2	TRBJ2-4	CASNRENIQYF	TGTGCCAGCAACAGGGAAAACATTCAGTACTTC
few	-	TRBV28	TRBJ2-7	CASSPNHGQSSYEQYF	TGTGCCAGCAGTCCCAATCACGGACAGAGCTCCTACGAGCAGTACTTC
-	TRBD2	TRBV4-2	TRBJ2-3	CASSQRYSSGRDEDTDTQYF	TGTGCCAGCAGCCAACGATACTCTAGCGGGAGGGACGAAGACACAGATACGCAGTATTTT
few	-	TRBV4-1	TRBJ2-7	CASSGSIRDTSYEQYF	TGCGCCAGCAGCGGCTCAATCCGGGACACCTCCTACGAGCAGTACTTC
few	-	TRBV25-1	TRBJ1-4	CASRASGTNEKLFF	TGTGCCAGCAGAGCCTCTGGAACTAATGAAAAACTGTTTTTT
-	-	TRBV16	TRBJ1-3	CASSPSRVRANTIYF	TGTGCCAGCAGCCCCAGCCGGGTGAGGGCAAACACCATATATTTT
-	TRBD1	TRBV6-6	TRBJ2-5	CASSKTGGTQETQYF	TGTGCCAGCAGTAAAACAGGGGGCACACAAGAGACCCAGTACTTC
-	-	TRBV5-8	TRBJ1-1	CASSLDSYTEAFF	TGTGCCAGCAGCTTGGACAGCTACACTGAAGCTTTCTTT
-	TRBD1	TRBV9	TRBJ1-2	CASSDPLTGTDYGYTF	TGTGCCAGCAGCGACCCCCTCACCGGGACAGACTATGGCTACACCTTC
-	-	TRBV30	TRBJ1-1	CAWEGQTNTEAFF	TGTGCCTGGGAAGGACAGACGAACACTGAAGCTTTCTTT
few	-	TRBV10-3	TRBJ1-1	CAISESMRATEAFF	TGTGCCATCAGTGAGTCGATGCGGGCGACTGAAGCTTTCTTT
-	-	TRBV9	TRBJ1-6	CASSPTGGPAISPLHF	TGTGCCAGCAGCCCCACTGGGGGCCCGGCGATTTCACCCCTCCACTTT
few	TRBD1	TRBV4-1	TRBJ2-3	CASSQWTGDTDTQYF	TGCGCCAGCAGCCAGTGGACAGGAGACACAGATACGCAGTATTTT
-	-	TRBV27	TRBJ1-4	CASSFPRDSRHEKLFF	TGTGCCAGCAGTTTTCCCCGGGACTCCCGGCATGAAAAACTGTTTTTT
-	-	TRBV7-8	TRBJ1-2	CASSLDGVEGNYGYTF	TGTGCCAGCAGCTTAGATGGGGTGGAGGGAAACTATGGCTACACCTTC
-	TRBD1	TRBV30	TRBJ1-1	CAWSVRSAGGRAEAFF	TGTGCCTGGAGTGTACGGAGCGCAGGGGGTAGGGCTGAAGCTTTCTTT
-	TRBD1	TRBV6-5	TRBJ1-2	CASSYGQGDVTGYTF	TGTGCCAGCAGTTACGGGCAGGGGGACGTGACGGGCTACACCTTC
few	-	TRBV30	TRBJ2-7	CAWSPLDRGEQYF	TGTGCCTGGAGTCCCCTAGACCGAGGTGAGCAGTACTTC
-	-	TRBV7-9	TRBJ1-2	CARGGGDGGYTF	TGTGCCAGGGGCGGAGGGGACGGCGGCTACACCTTC
few	-	TRBV7-9	TRBJ1-5	CASSLTGSNQPQHF	TGTGCCAGCAGCCTCACTGGTAGCAATCAGCCCCAGCATTTT
-	-	TRBV30	TRBJ2-4	CACEGLAKNIQYF	TGTGCCTGCGAGGGACTAGCCAAAAACATTCAGTACTTC
-	-	TRBV11-1	TRBJ1-1	CASSLWSGINTEAFF	TGTGCCAGCAGCTTATGGTCAGGGATCAACACTGAAGCTTTCTTT
many	TRBD1	TRBV5-1	TRBJ2-1	CASSTWTGGYMYNEQFF	TGCGCCAGCAGCACCTGGACAGGGGGGTATATGTACAATGAGCAGTTCTTC
-	-	TRBV27	TRBJ1-5	CASTPGPGQPQHF	TGTGCCAGCACTCCTGGCCCAGGTCAGCCCCAGCATTTT
-	-	TRBV27	TRBJ1-1	CASSFRGNTEAFF	TGTGCCAGCAGTTTTCGGGGTAACACTGAAGCTTTCTTT
-	TRBD1	TRBV5-1	TRBJ1-4	CASSPGTVKTNEKLFF	TGCGCCAGCAGTCCCGGGACAGTTAAAACTAATGAAAAACTGTTTTTT
few	-	TRBV28	TRBJ1-1	CASTDNQNTEAFF	TGTGCCAGCACGGACAACCAGAACACTGAAGCTTTCTTT